This T cell receptor (beta chain) appears in the sequencing data of a study of T cell responses to AZD1222 COVID-19 vaccine. The germline V and J ends were trimmed by 3 bases and 4 bases, with 7 bases remaining between them. CDR3 size: 13 residues. From germline, CDR1 is LNHNV and CDR2 YYDKDF (reference sequence). Clones were sequenced by immunoSEQ multiplex PCR, and TCRdb holds only the in-frame ones, with some missing. The sample contains roughly 160,000 clones, more than 75% of which appear only once. Whole-study results and caveats: White British people made up most donors, females outnumbered males, and clonal diversity was possibly underestimated. Unmutated variant regions are reportedly targeted by nearly half of spike-specific TCRs. Among vaccine-associated CD4 TCRs, coverage spanned spike, with dominance at 160-218 and 743-854.

Concerning this clone itself: Its antigen is still unknown.

The chain links TRBV15 to TRBJ2-1, with D maybe TRBD2 (5 bases). The starting material was peripheral blood, obtained 28 days after the second AZD1222 dose. The sequence came from an adult who received the AZD1222 COVID-19 vaccine. The CDR3 DNA follows: TGTGCCACCAGCAGGGAGGCTTACAATGAGCAGTTCTTC. Translation gives CATSREAYNEQFF.